The sequence of this TCR beta chain was determined in a study of technical replicates of blood from a few donors. Clones were read by immunoSEQ multiplex PCR, and TCRdb kept only the in-frame ones, dropping some. This table has around 62,000 clones, about 97% appearing once. Germline values: CDR1 LNHDA, CDR2 SQIVND (reference sequence). The CDR3 is 14 amino acids. V gave up 7 bases and J gave up 1 base, with 13 bases separating them. The sample comprised T cells isolated from PBMCs. The chain joins TRBV19 to TRBJ2-5; tentatively, D is TRBD2 (5 bases). This clonotype originated in a human donor in good health. In nucleotides, the CDR3 is TGTGCCAGTAACGGGCAGGCGGGCCAAGAGACCCAGTACTTC. Protein product: CASNGQAGQETQYF.